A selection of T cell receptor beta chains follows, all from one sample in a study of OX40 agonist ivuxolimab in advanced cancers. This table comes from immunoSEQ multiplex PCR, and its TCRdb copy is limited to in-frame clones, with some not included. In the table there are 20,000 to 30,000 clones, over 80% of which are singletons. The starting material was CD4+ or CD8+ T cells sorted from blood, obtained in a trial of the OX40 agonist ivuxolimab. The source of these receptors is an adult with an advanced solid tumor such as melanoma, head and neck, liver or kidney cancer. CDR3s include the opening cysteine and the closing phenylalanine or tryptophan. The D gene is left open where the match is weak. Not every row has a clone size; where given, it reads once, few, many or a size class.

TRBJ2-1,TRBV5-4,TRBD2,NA,CASSLYGGASEQFF,TGTGCCAGCAGCTTGTACGGGGGGGCCAGCGAGCAGTTCTTC
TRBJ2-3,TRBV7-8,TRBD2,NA,CASSLGLAARTDTQYF,TGTGCCAGCAGCTTGGGACTAGCGGCCAGGACGGATACGCAGTATTTT
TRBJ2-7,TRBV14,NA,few,CASSQRAYEQYF,TGTGCCAGCAGCCAGCGGGCCTACGAGCAGTACTTC
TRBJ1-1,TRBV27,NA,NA,CASSPGTWNTEAFF,TGTGCCAGCAGTCCCGGGACATGGAACACTGAAGCTTTCTTT
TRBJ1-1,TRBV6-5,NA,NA,CASPRGFDTEAFF,TGTGCCAGTCCTAGGGGGTTTGACACTGAAGCTTTCTTT
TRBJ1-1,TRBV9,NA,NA,CASSVRGVGNTEAFF,TGTGCCAGCAGCGTAAGGGGGGTAGGGAACACTGAAGCTTTCTTT
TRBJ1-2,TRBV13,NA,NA,CASSPTPRGAEGYTF,TGTGCCAGCAGTCCAACCCCGAGGGGCGCTGAGGGCTACACCTTC
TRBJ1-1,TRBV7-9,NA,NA,CASSPYLNTEAFF,TGTGCCAGCAGCCCATATCTGAACACTGAAGCTTTCTTT
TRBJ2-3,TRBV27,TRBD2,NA,CASSLVAGNTDTQYF,TGTGCCAGCAGTTTAGTAGCGGGAAACACAGATACGCAGTATTTT
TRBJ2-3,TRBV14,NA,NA,CASSAQGTDTQYF,TGTGCCAGCAGCGCCCAGGGAACAGATACGCAGTATTTT
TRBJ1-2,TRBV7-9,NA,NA,CASSSPGLLYGYTF,TGTGCCAGCAGCTCTCCCGGATTACTCTATGGCTACACCTTC
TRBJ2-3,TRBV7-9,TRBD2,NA,CASSTTSGAVTDTQYF,TGTGCCAGCAGCACGACTAGCGGGGCAGTCACAGATACGCAGTATTTT
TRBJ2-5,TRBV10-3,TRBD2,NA,CAISSSGNQETQYF,TGTGCCATCAGTTCTAGCGGAAATCAAGAGACCCAGTACTTC
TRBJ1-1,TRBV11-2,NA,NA,CASSLSGYTEAFF,TGTGCCAGCAGCTTGTCAGGGTACACTGAAGCTTTCTTT
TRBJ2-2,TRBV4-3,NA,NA,CASSQDWDTGELFF,TGCGCCAGCAGCCAAGATTGGGACACCGGGGAGCTGTTTTTT
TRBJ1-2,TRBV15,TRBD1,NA,CATEGTETYGYTF,TGTGCCACCGAGGGGACAGAGACGTATGGCTACACCTTC
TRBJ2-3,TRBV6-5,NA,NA,CASSSGWGTDTQYF,TGTGCCAGCAGTTCAGGGTGGGGGACAGATACGCAGTATTTT
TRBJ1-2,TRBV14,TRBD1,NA,CASSQAPGQVYGYTF,TGTGCCAGCAGCCAAGCGCCGGGACAGGTGTATGGCTACACCTTC
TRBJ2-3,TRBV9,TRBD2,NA,CASSSPSGGGSDTQYF,TGTGCCAGCAGCTCTCCTAGCGGGGGGGGATCCGATACGCAGTATTTT
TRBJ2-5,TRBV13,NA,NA,CASSTRSEETQYF,TGTGCCAGCAGCACGAGAAGCGAAGAGACCCAGTACTTC
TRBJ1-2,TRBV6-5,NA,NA,CASSYSPGSYGYTF,TGTGCCAGCAGTTACTCGCCAGGGTCCTATGGCTACACCTTC
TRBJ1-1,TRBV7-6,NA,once,CASSLTQGFRTEAFF,TGTGCCAGCAGCTTAACTCAAGGGTTTCGGACTGAAGCTTTCTTT
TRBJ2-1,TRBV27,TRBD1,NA,CASSLTGTGRNEQFF,TGTGCCAGCAGTCTCACCGGGACAGGGAGGAATGAGCAGTTCTTC
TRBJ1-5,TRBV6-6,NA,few,CASSSWAANQPQHF,TGTGCCAGCAGTTCATGGGCCGCCAATCAGCCCCAGCATTTT
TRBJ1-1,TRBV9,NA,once,CASSAPGGSTEAFF,TGTGCCAGCAGCGCGCCCGGGGGAAGCACTGAAGCTTTCTTT
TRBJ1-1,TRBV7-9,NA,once,CASSNNKVSDTEAFF,TGTGCCAGCAGCAACAACAAGGTTTCCGATACTGAAGCTTTCTTT
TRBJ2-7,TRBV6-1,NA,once,CASSEASRGSYEQYF,TGTGCCAGCAGTGAAGCGAGCCGGGGGTCCTACGAGCAGTACTTC
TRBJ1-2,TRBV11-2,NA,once,CASNDGTRARSYGYTF,TGTGCCAGCAACGATGGTACCAGGGCCCGAAGTTATGGCTACACCTTC
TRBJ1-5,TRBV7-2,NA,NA,CASSAGFGGPQHF,TGTGCCAGCAGCGCCGGCTTCGGCGGGCCCCAGCATTTT
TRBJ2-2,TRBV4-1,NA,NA,CASSQDRELFF,TGCGCCAGCAGCCAAGACAGGGAGCTGTTTTTT
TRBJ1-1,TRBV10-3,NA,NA,CAISDGRGSEAFF,TGTGCCATCAGTGACGGGCGAGGGTCTGAAGCTTTCTTT
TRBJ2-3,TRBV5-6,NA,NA,CASGRSPDTDTQYF,TGTGCCAGCGGTCGCTCCCCTGACACAGATACGCAGTATTTT
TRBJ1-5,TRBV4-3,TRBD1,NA,CASSQHTGENQPQHF,TGCGCCAGCAGCCAACATACAGGGGAGAATCAGCCCCAGCATTTT
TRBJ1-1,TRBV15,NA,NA,CATSTGRLNTEAFF,TGTGCCACCAGCACTGGACGGCTGAACACTGAAGCTTTCTTT
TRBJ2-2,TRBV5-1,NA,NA,CARPSGQAPNTGELFF,TGCGCCAGACCAAGTGGGCAGGCGCCGAACACCGGGGAGCTGTTTTTT
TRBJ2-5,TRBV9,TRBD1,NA,CASSVGDRVGETQYF,TGTGCCAGCAGCGTAGGGGACAGGGTGGGAGAGACCCAGTACTTC
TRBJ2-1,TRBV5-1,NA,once,CASSVSSEQFF,TGCGCCAGCAGCGTGAGCAGTGAGCAGTTCTTC
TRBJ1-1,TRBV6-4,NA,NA,CASSDPGVGTEAFF,TGTGCCAGCAGTGATCCAGGGGTTGGCACTGAAGCTTTCTTT
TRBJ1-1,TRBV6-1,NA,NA,CASSARGNTEAFF,TGTGCCAGCAGTGCCAGGGGGAACACTGAAGCTTTCTTT
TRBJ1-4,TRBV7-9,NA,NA,CASSFGEKLFF,TGTGCCAGCAGCTTCGGTGAAAAACTGTTTTTT
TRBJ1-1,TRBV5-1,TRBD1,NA,CASSPGTGARTGTEAFF,TGCGCCAGCAGCCCCGGGACAGGGGCCAGAACGGGCACTGAAGCTTTCTTT
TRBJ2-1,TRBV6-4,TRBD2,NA,CASSVTTAGGSYNEQFF,TGTGCCAGCAGTGTAACTACAGCGGGGGGATCCTACAATGAGCAGTTCTTC
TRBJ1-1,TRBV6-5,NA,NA,CASSQRGGNTEAFF,TGTGCCAGCAGCCAGAGGGGGGGGAACACTGAAGCTTTCTTT
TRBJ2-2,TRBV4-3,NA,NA,CASSQTWAANTGELFF,TGCGCCAGCAGCCAAACATGGGCCGCGAACACCGGGGAGCTGTTTTTT
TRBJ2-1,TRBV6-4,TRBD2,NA,CASSGGLAANNEQFF,TGTGCCAGCAGTGGGGGACTAGCGGCTAACAATGAGCAGTTCTTC
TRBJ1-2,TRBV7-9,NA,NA,CASSLALSGGYTF,TGTGCCAGCAGCTTAGCCCTCAGCGGAGGCTACACCTTC
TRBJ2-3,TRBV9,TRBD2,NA,CASSGPNGGGTDTQYF,TGTGCCAGCAGCGGACCCAATGGGGGGGGCACAGATACGCAGTATTTT
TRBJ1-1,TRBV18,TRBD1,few,CASSLRDRVTEAFF,TGTGCCAGCTCCCTCCGGGACAGGGTGACTGAAGCTTTCTTT
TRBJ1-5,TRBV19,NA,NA,CASSMRQATSNQPQHF,TGTGCCAGTAGTATGCGGCAGGCCACTAGCAATCAGCCCCAGCATTTT
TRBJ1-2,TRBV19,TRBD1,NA,CASSPKDRAYGYTF,TGTGCCAGTAGTCCCAAGGACAGGGCCTATGGCTACACCTTC
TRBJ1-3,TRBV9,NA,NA,CASGSGNTIYF,TGTGCCAGCGGCTCTGGAAACACCATATATTTT
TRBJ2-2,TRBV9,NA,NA,CASSVGGNGELFF,TGTGCCAGCAGCGTAGGCGGCAACGGGGAGCTGTTTTTT